The clone carrying this TCR beta chain was seen a few times. This sample was included in a study of T cell repertoires in cytomegalovirus infection. The V gene's germline CDR1 is MNHNS and CDR2 SASEGT. This CDR3 is 12 amino acids long. Trimming left V 4 bases short and J 5 bases short, with 5 bases between. From the reads, TCRdb called clonotypes with MiXCR, one entry per CDR3 protein. There are about 460,000 distinct CDR3 sequences in the sample; around 11% occur only once, and roughly a tenth lies in the top ten. The V gene is TRBV6-1, the J gene TRBJ2-2; D is unclear. The receptor was isolated from a human donor in good health (CMV status not recorded). Some clones in this sample may be carry-over from other donors' samples. The sample taken for sequencing was PBMCs. CDR3: CASSGNTGELFF. The CDR3 DNA is TGTGCCAGCAGTGGAAATACCGGGGAGCTGTTTTTT.